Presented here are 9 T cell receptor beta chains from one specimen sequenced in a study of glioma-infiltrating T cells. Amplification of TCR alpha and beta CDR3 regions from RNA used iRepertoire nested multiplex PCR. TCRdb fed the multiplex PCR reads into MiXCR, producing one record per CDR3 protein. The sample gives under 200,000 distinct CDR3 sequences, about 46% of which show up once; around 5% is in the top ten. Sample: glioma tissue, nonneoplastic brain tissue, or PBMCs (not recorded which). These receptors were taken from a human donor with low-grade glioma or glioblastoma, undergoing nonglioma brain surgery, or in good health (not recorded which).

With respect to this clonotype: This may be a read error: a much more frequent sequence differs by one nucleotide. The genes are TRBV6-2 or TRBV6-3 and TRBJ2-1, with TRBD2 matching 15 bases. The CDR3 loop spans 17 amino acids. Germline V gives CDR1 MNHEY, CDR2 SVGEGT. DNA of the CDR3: TGTGACAGCAGTTACCGGACTAGCGGGAGGGCCTACAATGAGCAGTTCTTC. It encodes CDSSYRTSGRAYNEQFF.

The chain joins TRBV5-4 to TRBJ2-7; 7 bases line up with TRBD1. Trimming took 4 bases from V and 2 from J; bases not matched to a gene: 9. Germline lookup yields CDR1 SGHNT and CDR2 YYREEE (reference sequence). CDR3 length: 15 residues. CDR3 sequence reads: CASSRPGTATYEQYF. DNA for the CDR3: TGTGCCAGCAGCCGTCCCGGGACAGCGACCTACGAGCAGTACTTC.

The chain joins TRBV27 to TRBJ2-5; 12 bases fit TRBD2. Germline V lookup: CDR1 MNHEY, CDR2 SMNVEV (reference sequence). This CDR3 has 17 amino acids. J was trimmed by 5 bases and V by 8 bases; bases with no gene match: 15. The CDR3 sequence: CASSGALAGGIGETQYF. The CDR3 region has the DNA TGTGCCAGCTCAGGCGCCCTAGCGGGGGGGATTGGGGAGACCCAGTACTTC.

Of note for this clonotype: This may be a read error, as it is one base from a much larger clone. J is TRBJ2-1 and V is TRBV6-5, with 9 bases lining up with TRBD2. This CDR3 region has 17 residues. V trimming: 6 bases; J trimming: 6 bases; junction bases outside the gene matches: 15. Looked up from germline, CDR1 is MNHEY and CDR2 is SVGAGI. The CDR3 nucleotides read TGTGCCAGCAGCAAAAGCATACCCGGGACTAGCCCCAATGAGCAGTTCTTC. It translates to CASSKSIPGTSPNEQFF.

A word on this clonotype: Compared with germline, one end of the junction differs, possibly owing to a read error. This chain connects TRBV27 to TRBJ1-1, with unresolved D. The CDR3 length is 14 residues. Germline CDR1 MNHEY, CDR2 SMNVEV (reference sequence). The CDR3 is CASSSLTENTKAFF. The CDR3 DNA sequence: TGTGCCAGCAGTTCGCTCACTGAGAACACTAAAGCTTTCTTT.

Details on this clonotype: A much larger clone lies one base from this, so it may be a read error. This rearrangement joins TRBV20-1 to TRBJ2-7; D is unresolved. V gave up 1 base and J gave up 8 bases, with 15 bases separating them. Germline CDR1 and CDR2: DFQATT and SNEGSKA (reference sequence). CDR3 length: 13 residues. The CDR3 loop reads CSARVAGPAKQYF. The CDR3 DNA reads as TGCAGTGCTAGAGTAGCCGGCCCCGCGAAGCAGTACTTC.

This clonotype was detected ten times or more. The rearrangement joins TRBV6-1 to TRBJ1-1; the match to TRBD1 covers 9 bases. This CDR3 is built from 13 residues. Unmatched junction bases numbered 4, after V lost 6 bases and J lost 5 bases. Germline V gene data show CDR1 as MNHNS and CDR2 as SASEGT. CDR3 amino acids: CASSGQGRTEAFF. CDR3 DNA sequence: TGTGCCAGCAGCGGACAGGGGCGGACTGAAGCTTTCTTT.

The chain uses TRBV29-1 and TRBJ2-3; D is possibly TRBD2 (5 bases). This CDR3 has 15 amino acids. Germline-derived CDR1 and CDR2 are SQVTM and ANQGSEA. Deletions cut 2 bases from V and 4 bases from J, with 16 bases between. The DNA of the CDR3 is TGCAGCGTTGAACATCTCATGGAGAGGGCAGATACGCAGTATTTT. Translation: CSVEHLMERADTQYF.

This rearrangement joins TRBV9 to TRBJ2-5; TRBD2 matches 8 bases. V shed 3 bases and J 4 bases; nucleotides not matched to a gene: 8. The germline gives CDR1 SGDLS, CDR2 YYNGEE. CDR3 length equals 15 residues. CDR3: CASSESLSGIETQYF. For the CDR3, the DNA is TGTGCCAGCAGCGAATCTCTTAGCGGGATAGAGACCCAGTACTTC.